These 7 T cell receptor beta chains were all obtained from the same sample, sequenced in a study of CXCR3-negative and CXCR3-positive naive CD8 T cells (dated by TCRdb to about 2019). The sequencer was a NextSeq 550. The Human TCR Profiling Kit (MiLaboratory) was used to make UMI-labeled 5' RACE TRB cDNA libraries. Once TCRdb had reprocessed the reads, it stored one entry per CDR3 protein sequence and supplied no DNA. The sample table includes approximately 83,000 distinct CDR3 sequences. The ten largest clones capture over 1.5% of the sample. Material: naive CXCR3- CD8+ T cells from blood. The cell subset or site label on this specimen signifies: CD45RO-CCR7+CD27+CD95- naive CD8+ T cells lacking CXCR3 (TNR3-). These receptors all come from a human donor in good health. Some clones in this sample may be carry-over from other donors' samples.

The chain uses TRBV28 and TRBJ2-2. Germline V gene data show CDR1 as MDHEN and CDR2 as SYDVKM. This CDR3 is 15 amino acids long. The CDR3 region is CASSLSYANTGELFF. The whole variable domain, remainder taken from reference TRBV28 and TRBJ2-2, is DVKVTQSSRYLVKRTGEKVFLECVQDMDHENMFWYRQDPGLGLRLIYFSYDVKMKEKGDIPEGYSVSREKKERFSLILESASTNQTSMYLCASSLSYANTGELFFGEGSRLTVL.

CDR3 amino acids: CASSLGPTGENPYEQYF. This rearrangement joins TRBV5-1 to TRBJ2-7; TCRdb lists TRBD1, though no DNA is available to test this call. From germline, CDR1 is SGHRS and CDR2 YFSETQ. The CDR3 totals 17 residues.

The V call is TRBV7-9, the J call TRBJ2-3; with no DNA, the TCRdb D assignment of TRBD1 cannot be verified. CDR3 length equals 15 residues. Germline values: CDR1 SEHNR, CDR2 FQNEAQ (reference sequence). The CDR3 protein is CASTSSVGGQDTQYF.

The chain is built from TRBV11-1 and TRBJ2-7; TCRdb gives TRBD2 as the D gene, but with no DNA this cannot be confirmed. CDR3 length: 19 residues. Germline V gives CDR1 SGHAT, CDR2 FQDESV (reference sequence). The chain's CDR3 is CASSLVTSTSGRACYEQYF.

V and J are TRBV7-6 and TRBJ2-3; TCRdb's D gene call, TRBD2, goes unchecked for lack of DNA. This CDR3 contains 16 residues. Germline-derived CDR1 and CDR2 are SGHVS and FNYEAQ. CDR3 sequence: CASSQTSAYSTDTQYF.

The genes are TRBV7-9 and TRBJ2-7. CDR3 length: 12 amino acids. The germline V gene has CDR1 SEHNR and CDR2 FQNEAQ (reference sequence). CDR3 sequence reads: CASSLGDYEQYF.

The chain uses TRBV29-1 and TRBJ2-1. This CDR3 spans 14 amino acids. Germline V gene data show CDR1 as SQVTM and CDR2 as ANQGSEA. The CDR3 loop reads CSALTGSSYNEQFF.